This T cell receptor (beta chain) was sequenced for a study of blood T cells in healthy people across ages. A second about 6 to 11 cycle PCR used barcoded and J-beta primers. MiXCR was run by TCRdb on the 5' RACE reads, yielding one entry per CDR3 protein. The sample records 800,000 to 1,300,000 distinct CDR3 sequences, under 30% being singletons. This clonotype was detected many times. Its antigen is still unknown. Germline-derived CDR1 and CDR2 are MRHNA and SNTAGT. The CDR3 length is 14 residues. The V end lost 2 bases, the J end lost 3 bases, and 5 bases lay between the germline ends. Each sample used at least 6.5 million PBMCs. Study observations and caveats: Unsorted PBMCs ruled out conclusive naive versus antigen-experienced comparison. Per million T cells, the diversity of TCR beta decreased roughly linearly as age advanced.

This sample was also put to use in a study of T cells of mothers and their children. From that second work: All donors were healthy and Caucasian; they were a few mothers and their six children.

The gene calls are TRBV6-4 and TRBJ2-6, with D unclear. The sequenced sample was blood. The source is a girl under 10 years old in good health. The CDR3 bases are TGTGCCAGCAGTGACAGGGTTGGGGCCAACGTCCTGACTTTC. Protein product: CASSDRVGANVLTF.